A selection of T cell receptor beta chains follows, all from one sample in a study of T cell changes during pregnancy in multiple sclerosis. Assay used: immunoSEQ multiplex PCR; TCRdb lists only in-frame clones, some missing. The sample includes some 96,000 clones, around 92% of them seen just once. The input for sequencing was peripheral blood, taken after pregnancy. The receptors were sampled from a female donor with multiple sclerosis, enrolled in a pregnancy study. Each CDR3 is given with its conserved first and last residue. A D gene is named only where the DNA matches it firmly. Expanded clones are given a class, and other clones once, few, many or no size at all.

j_call clone_size v_call d_call cdr3_nt cdr3_aa
TRBJ1-4 . TRBV5-1 TRBD1 TGCGCCAGCAGCTTGGGGACAGGGAGGAATGAAAAACTGTTTTTT CASSLGTGRNEKLFF
TRBJ2-7 . TRBV19 TRBD1 TGTGCCAGTAGTGCCCGGGACAGGGGCTCCTACGAGCAGTACTTC CASSARDRGSYEQYF
TRBJ2-7 . TRBV9 . TGTGCCAGCAGCTCGTCCTACGAGCAGTACTTC CASSSSYEQYF
TRBJ2-2 . TRBV5-1 TRBD1 TGCGCCAGCAGGTCCCCGGGACAGGCGAACACCGGGGAGCTGTTTTTT CASRSPGQANTGELFF
TRBJ2-1 . TRBV21-1 . TGTGCCAGCAGCAGACTAGCGGGACCCGGGTCGGATGAGCAGTTCTTC CASSRLAGPGSDEQFF
TRBJ2-3 once TRBV10-3 TRBD2 TGTGCCATCAGTGAGTCGCAACCCGGACTAGCTGGGGCAGATACGCAGTATTTT CAISESQPGLAGADTQYF
TRBJ1-5 . TRBV19 TRBD1 TGTGCCAGTAGTCCAGCTGACTGGGACAGCATGCATTTT CASSPADWDSMHF
TRBJ1-3 . TRBV4-1 TRBD1 TGCGCCAGCAGCCATAGTACAGGGGAGTTTGGGAGAAACACCATATATTTT CASSHSTGEFGRNTIYF
TRBJ2-1 . TRBV2 TRBD1 TGTGCCAGCAGCGCCGGGACAGGGCTTTACAATGAGCAGTTCTTC CASSAGTGLYNEQFF
TRBJ2-2 . TRBV5-5 . TGTGCCAGCAGCTTTGTTTATAGGGGGACGGCCGGGGAGCTGTTTTTT CASSFVYRGTAGELFF